Reported below is one T cell receptor beta chain. This entry belongs to a study of CD8 T cells in ankylosing spondylitis. In TCRdb, the 5' RACE reads were re-called with MiXCR into one record per CDR3 protein. The profile shows some 39,000 distinct CDR3 sequences, roughly 13% of them singletons. Germline CDR1 and CDR2: SGHDT and YYEEEE. The CDR3 extends over 16 amino acids. The V end lost 4 bases, the J end lost 0 bases, and 16 bases lay between the germline ends. The chain employs TRBV5-6 and TRBJ1-2; tentatively, D is TRBD1 (6 bases). The TCR comes from a male donor with ankylosing spondylitis. Sample: synovial fluid, either unsorted or a sorted T cell fraction (not recorded which). CDR3 sequence: CASSERFGTTNYGYTF. The DNA of the CDR3 is TGTGCCAGCAGCGAACGCTTCGGGACAACTAACTATGGCTACACCTTC.